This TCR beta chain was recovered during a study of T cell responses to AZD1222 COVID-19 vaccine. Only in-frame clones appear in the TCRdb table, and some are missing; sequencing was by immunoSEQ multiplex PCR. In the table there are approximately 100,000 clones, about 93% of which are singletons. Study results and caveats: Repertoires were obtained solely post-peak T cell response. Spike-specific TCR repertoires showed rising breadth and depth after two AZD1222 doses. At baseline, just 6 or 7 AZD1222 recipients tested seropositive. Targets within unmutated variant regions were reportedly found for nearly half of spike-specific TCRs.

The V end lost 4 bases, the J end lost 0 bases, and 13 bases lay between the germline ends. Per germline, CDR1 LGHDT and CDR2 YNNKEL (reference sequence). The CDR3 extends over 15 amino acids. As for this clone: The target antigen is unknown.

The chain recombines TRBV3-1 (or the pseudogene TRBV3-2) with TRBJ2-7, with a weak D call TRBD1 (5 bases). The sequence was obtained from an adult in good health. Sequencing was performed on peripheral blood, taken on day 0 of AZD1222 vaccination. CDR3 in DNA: TGTGCCAGCAGCCGCGGACAACTCTCCTCCTACGAGCAGTACTTC. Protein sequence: CASSRGQLSSYEQYF.